Described below is a single T cell receptor (beta chain) sequence and its context. This sample was included in a study of siplizumab effects on memory and regulatory T cells. With 4 bases clipped from V and 1 base from J, the junction kept 1 base outside the gene matches. Germline V lookup: CDR1 SGDLS, CDR2 YYNGEE. This CDR3 is built from 14 residues. The repertoire was sequenced with immunoSEQ multiplex PCR; TCRdb's copy has only in-frame clones and lacks some. The sample lists approximately 90,000 clones; 94% were seen once. The rearrangement uses TRBV9 and TRBJ2-5, with 10 bases matching TRBD2. Material: non-Treg CD4+ T cells sorted from blood. The receptor was derived from a human donor in good health. This CDR3 is CASSTSGTQETQYF. The DNA of the CDR3 is TGTGCCAGCAGCACTAGCGGGACCCAAGAGACCCAGTACTTC.